Listed below are T cell receptor beta chains from one sample, sequenced in a study of blood T cell repertoires in COVID-19. The protocol was immunoSEQ multiplex PCR, while the TCRdb copy is restricted to in-frame clones and leaves out a portion. Here the sample spans 330,000 or so clones, about 90% being singletons. Sequencing used PBMCs or T cells enriched from blood (not recorded which). The receptor source for this set is a woman aged 30 to 39 who had recovered from COVID-19. The CDR3 runs from the conserved cysteine through the conserved F or W.

>13|TRBV7-3
CASSPDSNYGYTF
>17|TRBV27
CASRLTDRGSYNSPLHF
>13|TRBV7-9
CASSPRQAYEQYF
>12|TRBV4-2
CASSLESNTIYF
>15|TRBV5-1
CASSLAGISGNTIYF
>15|TRBV19
CASSTAGLSTDTQYF
>13|TRBV18
CASSKGGGTGAFF
>16|TRBV24-1
CATSDTPGQKNTEAFF
>16|TRBV24-1
CATSDARDSSYNEQFF
>15|TRBV3-1/TRBV3-2
CASSQGVRGDYGYTF
>15|TRBV2
CASSEWTVDNSPLHF
>12|TRBV28
CASGGEYNEQFF
>16|TRBV7-6
CASSLGAGTDNSPLHF
>18|TRBV9
CASGDPAGGRSSYNEQFF
>18|TRBV4-1
CASSQLPGQGASPGSQYF
>13|TRBV20-1
CSASGGGGYGYTF
>13|TRBV7-9
CASSLGDRGELFF
>14|TRBV28
CASSLLTGLRKLFF
>15|TRBV6-2/TRBV6-3
CASSLLAGGPDTQYF
>15|TRBV2
CASSEGRGMVDTQYF
>14|TRBV5-1
CASSLDGQNYGYTF
>12|TRBV5-1
CASRLDSAEAFF
>14|TRBV5-1
CASSLTGPGVTIYF
>14|TRBV14
CASSQDRGNTEAFF
>13|TRBV7-2
CASSFRGAGELFF
>14|TRBV5-1
CASSSGQFPYEQYF
>15|TRBV3-1/TRBV3-2
CASSGLQGGSSPLHF
>13|TRBV27
CASSFQGANEQYF
>16|TRBV24-1
CATSDLAGGPWNEQFF
>13|TRBV15
CAVGQGFTGELFF
>19|TRBV7-2
CASSLEAILLAGARETQYF
>15|TRBV7-3
CASSPGARGYTEAFF
>14|TRBV19
CASSTTSLYNEQFF
>14|TRBV6-5
CASSFTGYSYGYTF
>15|TRBV11-2
CASSLEKTGTYEQYF
>16|TRBV14
CASSPRTLAEGEKLFF
>14|TRBV2
CASSSTVLNYGYTF
>15|TRBV11-3
CASSLAGTGAYEQYF
>14|TRBV14
CASSRQGYNTEAFF
>16|TRBV29-1
CSVEFVQGYSTDTQYF
>14|TRBV15
CATSRDVRGAEAFF
>14|TRBV2
CARDRGRGTGELFF
>14|TRBV18
CASSPEGAGYGYTF
>13|TRBV28
CASSLGQGGKLFF
>14|TRBV5-1
CASSGLAGGNEQFF
>12|TRBV11-2
CAWGGRTDTQYF